This entry features one T cell receptor beta chain sequence. Its cognate antigen is unknown. The record originates from a study of cytomegalovirus exposure and HLA in healthy donors. Points from the study as a whole: There were reportedly fewer N-insertions in an Asian-associated ancestry cluster than the approximately 670-donor mean, in a later analysis. Most subjects' HLA-A and HLA-B alleles were reportedly predicted from TCR beta sequences.

This CDR3 region has 15 residues. Deletions cut 4 bases from V and 5 bases from J, with 16 bases between. CDR1 is MGHRA and CDR2 is YSYEKL in the germline V gene. Both 60 Vbeta primers and 13 Jbeta primers went into the PCR. TCRdb's copy holds only in-frame clones and misses some; the assay was immunoSEQ multiplex PCR. Counted here are about 120,000 clones, less than 85% occurring once; the ten biggest clones make up 13%. The V and J genes are TRBV4-1 and TRBJ2-3; D is possibly TRBD2 (6 bases). Sequenced sample: PBMCs. The receptor's source is a man aged 30-40 years in good health and CMV-seropositive. The CDR3 loop reads CASSRTGGVGDTQYF. The CDR3 nucleotides are TGCGCCAGCAGCCGTACCGGCGGGGTGGGAGATACGCAGTATTTT.